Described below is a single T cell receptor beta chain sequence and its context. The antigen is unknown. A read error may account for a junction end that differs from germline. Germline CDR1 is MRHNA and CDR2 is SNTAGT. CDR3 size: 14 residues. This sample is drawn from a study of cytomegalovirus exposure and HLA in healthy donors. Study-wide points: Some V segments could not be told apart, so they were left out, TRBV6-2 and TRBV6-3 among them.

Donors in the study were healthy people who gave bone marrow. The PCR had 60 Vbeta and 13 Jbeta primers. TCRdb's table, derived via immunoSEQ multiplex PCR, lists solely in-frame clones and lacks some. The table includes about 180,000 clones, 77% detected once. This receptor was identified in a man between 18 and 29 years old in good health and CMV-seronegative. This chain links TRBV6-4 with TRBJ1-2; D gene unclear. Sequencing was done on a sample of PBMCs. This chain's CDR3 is CATSEGGGAVGYTF. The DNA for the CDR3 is TGTGCCACCAGTGAGGGAGGCGGAGCGGTTGGCTACACCTTC.